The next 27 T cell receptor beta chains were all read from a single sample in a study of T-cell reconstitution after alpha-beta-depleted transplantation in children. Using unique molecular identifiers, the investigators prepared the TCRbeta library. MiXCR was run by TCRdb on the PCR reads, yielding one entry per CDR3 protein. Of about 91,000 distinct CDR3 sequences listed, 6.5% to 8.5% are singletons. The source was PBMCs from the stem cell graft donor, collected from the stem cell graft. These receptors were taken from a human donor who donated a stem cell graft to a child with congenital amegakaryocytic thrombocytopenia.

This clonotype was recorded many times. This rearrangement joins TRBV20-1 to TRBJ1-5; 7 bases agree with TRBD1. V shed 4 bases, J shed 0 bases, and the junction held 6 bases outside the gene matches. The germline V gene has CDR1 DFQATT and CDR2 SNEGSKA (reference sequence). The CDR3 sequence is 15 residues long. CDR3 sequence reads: CSATRTGFSNQPQHF. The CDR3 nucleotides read TGCAGTGCTACCCGGACAGGTTTTAGCAATCAGCCCCAGCATTTT.

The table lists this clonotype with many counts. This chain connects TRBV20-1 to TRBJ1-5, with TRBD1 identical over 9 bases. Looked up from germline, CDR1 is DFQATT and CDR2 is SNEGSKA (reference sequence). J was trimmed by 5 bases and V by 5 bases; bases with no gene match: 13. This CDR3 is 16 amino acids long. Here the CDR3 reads CSASSGTGSGDQPQHF. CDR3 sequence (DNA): TGCAGTGCTTCTTCCGGGACAGGGTCTGGGGATCAGCCCCAGCATTTT.

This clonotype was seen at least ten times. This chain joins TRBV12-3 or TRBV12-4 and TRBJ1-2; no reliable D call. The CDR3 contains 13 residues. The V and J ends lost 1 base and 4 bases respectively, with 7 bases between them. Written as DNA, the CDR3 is TGTGCCAGCAGTTTAGTTCAGTCCTATGGCTACACCTTC. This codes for CASSLVQSYGYTF.

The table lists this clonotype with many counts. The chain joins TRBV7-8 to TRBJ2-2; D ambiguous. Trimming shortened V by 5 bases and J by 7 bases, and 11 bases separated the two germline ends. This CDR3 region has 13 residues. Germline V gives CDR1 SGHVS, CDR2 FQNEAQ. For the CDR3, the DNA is TGTGCCAGCAGCCCGAGGACGAACGGGGAGCTGTTTTTT. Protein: CASSPRTNGELFF.

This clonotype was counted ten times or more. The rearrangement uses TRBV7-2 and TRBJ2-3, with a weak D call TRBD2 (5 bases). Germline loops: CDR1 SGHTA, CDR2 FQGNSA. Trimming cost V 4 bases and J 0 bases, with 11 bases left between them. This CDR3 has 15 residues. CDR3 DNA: TGTGCCAGCAGCTCCCGGACTGGGAGCACAGATACGCAGTATTTT. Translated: CASSSRTGSTDTQYF. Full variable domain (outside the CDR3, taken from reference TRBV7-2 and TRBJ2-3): GAGVSQSPSNKVTEKGKDVELRCDPISGHTALYWYRQSLGQGLEFLIYFQGNSAPDKSGLPSDRFSAERTGGSVSTLTIQRTQQEDSAVYLCASSSRTGSTDTQYFGPGTRLTVL.

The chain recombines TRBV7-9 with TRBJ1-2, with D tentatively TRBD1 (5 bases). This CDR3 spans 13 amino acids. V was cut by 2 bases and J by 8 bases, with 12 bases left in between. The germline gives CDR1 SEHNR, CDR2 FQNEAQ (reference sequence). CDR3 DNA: TGTGCCAGCAGCTTATCGGCAGGGAAGGGCTACACCTTC. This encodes CASSLSAGKGYTF.

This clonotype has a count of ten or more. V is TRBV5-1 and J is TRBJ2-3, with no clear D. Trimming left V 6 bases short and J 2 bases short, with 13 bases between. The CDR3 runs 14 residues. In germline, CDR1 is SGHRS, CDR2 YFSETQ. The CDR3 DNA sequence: TGCGCCAGCAAGTGGTCGCCATACACAGATACGCAGTATTTT. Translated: CASKWSPYTDTQYF.

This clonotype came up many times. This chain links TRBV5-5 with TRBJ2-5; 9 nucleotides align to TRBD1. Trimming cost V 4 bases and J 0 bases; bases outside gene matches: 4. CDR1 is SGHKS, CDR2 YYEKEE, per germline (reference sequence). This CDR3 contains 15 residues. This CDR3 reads CASSPGTGYQETQYF. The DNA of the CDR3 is TGTGCCAGCAGCCCCGGGACAGGGTACCAAGAGACCCAGTACTTC.

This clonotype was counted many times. As DNA, the CDR3 is TGCAGTGCTAGTGATACGACTAGCGGCCTTAGCACAGATACGCAGTATTTT. Translation: CSASDTTSGLSTDTQYF. The J gene is TRBJ2-3, the V gene TRBV20-1, with 9 positions matching TRBD2. The ends lost 3 bases at V and 0 bases at J; junction bases unmatched: 10. The CDR3 is 17 residues long. Germline V CDR1 and CDR2: DFQATT, SNEGSKA (reference sequence).

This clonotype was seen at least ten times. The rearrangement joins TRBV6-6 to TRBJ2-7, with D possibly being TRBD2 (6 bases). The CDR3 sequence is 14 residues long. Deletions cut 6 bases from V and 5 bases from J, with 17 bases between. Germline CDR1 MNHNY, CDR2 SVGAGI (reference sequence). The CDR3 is CASRPIQGGDEQYF. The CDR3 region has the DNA TGTGCCAGCAGGCCAATTCAGGGAGGCGACGAGCAGTACTTC.

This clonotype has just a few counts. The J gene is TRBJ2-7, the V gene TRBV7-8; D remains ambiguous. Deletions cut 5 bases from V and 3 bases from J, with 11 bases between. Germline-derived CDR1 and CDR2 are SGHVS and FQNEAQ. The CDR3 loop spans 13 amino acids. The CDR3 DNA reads TGTGCCAGCAGCGCCGATCCCAGCTACGAGCAGTACTTC. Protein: CASSADPSYEQYF.

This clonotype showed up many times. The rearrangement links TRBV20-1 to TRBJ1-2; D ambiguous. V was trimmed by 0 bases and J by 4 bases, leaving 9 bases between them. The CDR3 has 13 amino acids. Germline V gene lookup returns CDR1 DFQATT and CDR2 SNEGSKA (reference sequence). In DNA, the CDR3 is TGCAGTGCTAGAGATCGCGGCAGCTATGGCTACACCTTC. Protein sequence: CSARDRGSYGYTF.

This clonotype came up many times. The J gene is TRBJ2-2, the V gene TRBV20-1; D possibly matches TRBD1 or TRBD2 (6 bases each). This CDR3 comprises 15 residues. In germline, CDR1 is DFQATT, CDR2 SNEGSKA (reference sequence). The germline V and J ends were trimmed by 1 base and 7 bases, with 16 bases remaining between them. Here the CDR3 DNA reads TGCAGTGCTAGAGGCGTCTCAAGGGGGGTCGGGGAGCTGTTTTTT. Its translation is CSARGVSRGVGELFF.

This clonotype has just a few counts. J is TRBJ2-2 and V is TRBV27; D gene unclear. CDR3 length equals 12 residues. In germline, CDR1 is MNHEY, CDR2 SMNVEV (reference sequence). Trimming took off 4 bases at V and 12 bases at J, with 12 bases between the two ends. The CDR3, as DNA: TGTGCCAGCAGTTCATACCAAGGGAAGCTGTTTTTT. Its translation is CASSSYQGKLFF.

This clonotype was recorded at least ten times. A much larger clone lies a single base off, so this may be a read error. CDR3 protein: CSAQETGAKNSQYF. In DNA, the CDR3 is TGCAGTGCTCAAGAGACAGGAGCCAAAAACAGTCAGTACTTC. V gene TRBV20-1 combines with J gene TRBJ2-4; weak D call: TRBD1 (6 bases). This CDR3 is 14 amino acids long. The germline gives CDR1 DFQATT, CDR2 SNEGSKA (reference sequence).

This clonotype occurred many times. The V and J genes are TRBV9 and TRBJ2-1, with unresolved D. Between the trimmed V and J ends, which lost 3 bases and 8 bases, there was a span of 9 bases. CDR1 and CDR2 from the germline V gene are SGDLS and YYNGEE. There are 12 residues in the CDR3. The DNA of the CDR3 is TGTGCCAGCAGCGCCCAGGTGGATGAGCAGTTCTTC. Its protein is CASSAQVDEQFF.

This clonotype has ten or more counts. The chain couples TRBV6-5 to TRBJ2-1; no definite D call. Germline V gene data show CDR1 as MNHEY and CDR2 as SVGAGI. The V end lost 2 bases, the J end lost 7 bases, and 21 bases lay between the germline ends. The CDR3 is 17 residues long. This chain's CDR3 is CASSYADVRKLQNEQFF. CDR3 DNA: TGTGCCAGCAGTTACGCGGACGTGAGAAAATTACAGAATGAGCAGTTCTTC.

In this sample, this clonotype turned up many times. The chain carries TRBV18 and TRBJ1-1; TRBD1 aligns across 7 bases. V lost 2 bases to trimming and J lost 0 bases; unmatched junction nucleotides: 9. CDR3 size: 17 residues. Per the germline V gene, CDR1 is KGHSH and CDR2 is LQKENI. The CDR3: CASSPIPGGEMNTEAFF. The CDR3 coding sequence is TGTGCCAGCTCACCAATCCCAGGGGGGGAAATGAACACTGAAGCTTTCTTT.

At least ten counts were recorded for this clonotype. The CDR3 protein is CASSRDSLNTEAFF. The CDR3 DNA follows: TGTGCCAGCAGCCGGGACAGCTTGAACACTGAAGCTTTCTTT. This sequence joins TRBV27 and TRBJ1-1; 7 bases align to TRBD1. The CDR3 covers 14 residues. J gave up 0 bases and V 6 bases, and 4 bases lay outside the gene matches. Germline CDR1 reads MNHEY; CDR2 reads SMNVEV (reference sequence).

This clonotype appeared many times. The CDR3 is CASSQRVQETQYF. The DNA of the CDR3 is TGCGCCAGCAGCCAAAGGGTGCAAGAGACCCAGTACTTC. The chain employs TRBV5-1 and TRBJ2-5; D ambiguous. Trimming took 4 bases from V and 2 from J, leaving 9 bases between them. The V gene's germline CDR1 is SGHRS and CDR2 YFSETQ. CDR3 length: 13 residues.

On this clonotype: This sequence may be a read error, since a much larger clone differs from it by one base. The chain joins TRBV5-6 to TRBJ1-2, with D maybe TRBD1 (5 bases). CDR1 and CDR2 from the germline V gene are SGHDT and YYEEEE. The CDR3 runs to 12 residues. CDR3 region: CAISPGDYGYTF. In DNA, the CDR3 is TGTGCCATCAGCCCGGGGGACTATGGCTACACCTTC.

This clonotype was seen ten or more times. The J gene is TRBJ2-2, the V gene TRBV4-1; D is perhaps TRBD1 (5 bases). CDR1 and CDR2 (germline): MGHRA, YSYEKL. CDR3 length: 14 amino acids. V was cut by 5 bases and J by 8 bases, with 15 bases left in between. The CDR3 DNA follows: TGCGCCAGCAGCTGGGGCGGACCCGCTGGGGAGCTGTTTTTT. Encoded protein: CASSWGGPAGELFF.

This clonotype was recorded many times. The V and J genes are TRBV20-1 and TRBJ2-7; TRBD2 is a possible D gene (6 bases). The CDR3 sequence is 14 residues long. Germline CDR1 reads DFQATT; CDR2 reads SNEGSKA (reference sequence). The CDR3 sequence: CRAVDTGVLHEQYF. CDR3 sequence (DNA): TGCAGGGCGGTGGACACGGGGGTACTCCACGAGCAGTACTTC.

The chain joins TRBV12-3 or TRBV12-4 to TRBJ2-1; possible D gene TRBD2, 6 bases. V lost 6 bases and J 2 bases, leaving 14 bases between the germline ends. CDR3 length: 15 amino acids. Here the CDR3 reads CASSGLAPAYNEQFF. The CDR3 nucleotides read TGTGCCAGCAGCGGGCTAGCGCCGGCCTACAATGAGCAGTTCTTC.

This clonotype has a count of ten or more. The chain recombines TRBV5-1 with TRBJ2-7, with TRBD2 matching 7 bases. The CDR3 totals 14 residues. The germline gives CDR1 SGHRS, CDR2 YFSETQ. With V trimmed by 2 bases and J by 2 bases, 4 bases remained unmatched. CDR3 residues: CASSFSAGAYEQYF. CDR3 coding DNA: TGCGCCAGCAGCTTCTCCGCGGGGGCCTACGAGCAGTACTTC. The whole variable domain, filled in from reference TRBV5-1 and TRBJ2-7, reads KAGVTQTPRYLIKTRGQQVTLSCSPISGHRSVSWYQQTPGQGLQFLFEYFSETQRNKGNFPGRFSGRQFSNSRSEMNVSTLELGDSALYLCASSFSAGAYEQYFGPGTRLTVT.

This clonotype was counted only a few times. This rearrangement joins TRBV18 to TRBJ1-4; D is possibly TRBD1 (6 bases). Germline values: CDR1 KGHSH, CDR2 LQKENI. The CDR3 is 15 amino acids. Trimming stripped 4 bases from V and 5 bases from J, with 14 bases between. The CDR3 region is CASSQTGKRNEKLFF. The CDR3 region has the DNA TGTGCCAGCTCACAAACAGGGAAAAGGAATGAAAAACTGTTTTTT.

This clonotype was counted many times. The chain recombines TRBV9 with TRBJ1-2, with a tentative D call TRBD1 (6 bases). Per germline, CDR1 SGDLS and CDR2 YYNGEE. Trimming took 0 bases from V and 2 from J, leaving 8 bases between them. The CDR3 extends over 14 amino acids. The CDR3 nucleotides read TGTGCCAGCAGCGTAGAAGGACAGAACTATGGCTACACCTTC. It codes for CASSVEGQNYGYTF.